This entry describes one T cell receptor beta chain. Its antigen is unknown. The data are from a study of shared clonotypes between healthy human individuals. Study-level findings and limits: Blood alone was sampled, and tissue repertoires likely differ. Incompleteness in sorted-subset sequencing, despite large depth, was shown by rarefaction. Deeper or shallower sequencing was expected to change how clonotypes are shared among donors.

Only in-frame clones appear in the TCRdb table, and some are missing; sequencing was by immunoSEQ multiplex PCR. The sample includes a few million clones, approximately 95% seen only once; the top ten take 0.39%. The CDR3 is made up of 14 amino acids. V lost 6 bases, J lost 4 bases, and 16 bases lay in between. From germline, CDR1 is SGDLS and CDR2 YYNGEE. Sequencing was performed on naive CD4+ T cells from PBMCs. The subset denotes: CD45RA+ positively selected. This sequence was found in a man between 18 and 35 years old in good health. Some clones in this sample may be carry-over from other donors' samples. The V and J genes are TRBV9 and TRBJ2-5, with D unresolved. CDR3 coding DNA: TGTGCCAGCACGATTGATCCCCGCGCAGAGACCCAGTACTTC. Protein: CASTIDPRAETQYF.